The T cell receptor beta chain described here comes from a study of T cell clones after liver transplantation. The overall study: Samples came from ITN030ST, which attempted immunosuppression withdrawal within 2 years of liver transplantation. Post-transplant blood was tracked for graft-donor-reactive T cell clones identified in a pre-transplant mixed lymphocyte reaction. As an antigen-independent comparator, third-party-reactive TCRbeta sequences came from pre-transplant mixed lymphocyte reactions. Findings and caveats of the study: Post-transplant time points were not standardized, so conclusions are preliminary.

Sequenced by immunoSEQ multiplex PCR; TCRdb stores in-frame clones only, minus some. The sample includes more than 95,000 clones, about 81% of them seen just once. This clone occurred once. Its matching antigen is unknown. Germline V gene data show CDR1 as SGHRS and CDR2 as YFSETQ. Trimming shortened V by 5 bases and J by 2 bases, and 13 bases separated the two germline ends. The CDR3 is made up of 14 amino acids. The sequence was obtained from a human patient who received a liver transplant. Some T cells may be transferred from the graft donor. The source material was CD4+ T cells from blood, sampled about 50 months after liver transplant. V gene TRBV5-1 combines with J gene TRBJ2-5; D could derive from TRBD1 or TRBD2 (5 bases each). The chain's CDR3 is CASSPGATQETQYF. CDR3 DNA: TGCGCCAGCAGTCCCGGGGCAACTCAAGAGACCCAGTACTTC.